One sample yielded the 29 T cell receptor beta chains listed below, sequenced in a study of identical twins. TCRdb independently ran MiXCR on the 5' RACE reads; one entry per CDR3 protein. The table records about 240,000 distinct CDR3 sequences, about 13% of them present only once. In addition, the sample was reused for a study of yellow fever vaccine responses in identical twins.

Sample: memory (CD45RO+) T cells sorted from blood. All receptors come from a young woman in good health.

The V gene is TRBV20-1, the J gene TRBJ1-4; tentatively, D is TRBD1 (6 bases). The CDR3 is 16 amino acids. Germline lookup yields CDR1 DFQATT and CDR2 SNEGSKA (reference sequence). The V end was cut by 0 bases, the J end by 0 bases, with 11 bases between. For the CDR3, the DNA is TGCAGTGCTAGAGATCCACAGGGCACAACTAATGAAAAACTGTTTTTT. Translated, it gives CSARDPQGTTNEKLFF.

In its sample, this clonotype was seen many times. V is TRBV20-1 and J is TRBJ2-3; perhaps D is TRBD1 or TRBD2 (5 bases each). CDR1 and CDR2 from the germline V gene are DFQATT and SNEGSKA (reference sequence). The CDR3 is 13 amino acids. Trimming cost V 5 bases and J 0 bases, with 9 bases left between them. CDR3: CSARGDSTDTQYF. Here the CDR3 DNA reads TGCAGTGCTCGAGGGGACAGCACAGATACGCAGTATTTT.

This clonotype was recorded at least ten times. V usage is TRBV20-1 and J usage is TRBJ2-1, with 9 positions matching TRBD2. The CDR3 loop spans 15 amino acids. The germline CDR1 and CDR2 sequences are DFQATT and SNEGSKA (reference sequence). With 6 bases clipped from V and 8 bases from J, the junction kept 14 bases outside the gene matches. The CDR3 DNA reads TGCAGTGCCCCGCCTAGCGGGGATGGGGAGTATGAGCAGTTCTTC. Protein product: CSAPPSGDGEYEQFF.

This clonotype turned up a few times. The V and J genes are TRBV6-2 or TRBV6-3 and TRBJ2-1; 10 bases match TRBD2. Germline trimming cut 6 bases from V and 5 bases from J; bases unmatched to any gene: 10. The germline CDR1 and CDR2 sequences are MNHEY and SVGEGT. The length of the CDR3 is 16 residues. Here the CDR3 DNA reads TGTGCCAGCAGCAGTAGCGGGAGGACGCGGGACAATGAGCAGTTCTTC. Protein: CASSSSGRTRDNEQFF.

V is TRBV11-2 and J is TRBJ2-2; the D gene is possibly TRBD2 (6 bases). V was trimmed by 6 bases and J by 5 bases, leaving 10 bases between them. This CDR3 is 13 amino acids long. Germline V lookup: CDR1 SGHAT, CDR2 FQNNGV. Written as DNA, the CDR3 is TGTGCCAGCAGGTCACTAGCTACCGGGGAGCTGTTTTTT. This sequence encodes CASRSLATGELFF.

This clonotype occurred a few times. The CDR3 sequence is CASVTGAMNTEAFF. The CDR3 coding sequence is TGTGCCAGCGTGACAGGGGCAATGAACACTGAAGCTTTCTTT. The V call is TRBV28, the J call TRBJ1-1; 8 bases line up with TRBD1. Germline CDR1 reads MDHEN; CDR2 reads SYDVKM. The CDR3 is 14 residues long. With 8 bases clipped from V and 0 bases from J, the junction kept 5 bases outside the gene matches.

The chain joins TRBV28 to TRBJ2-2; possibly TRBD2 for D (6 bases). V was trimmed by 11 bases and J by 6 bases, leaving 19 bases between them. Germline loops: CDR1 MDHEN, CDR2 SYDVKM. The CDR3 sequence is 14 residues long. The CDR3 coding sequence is TGTGCCGGCCTTAGCGGTCTCGGGTCCGGGGAGCTGTTTTTT. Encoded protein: CAGLSGLGSGELFF.

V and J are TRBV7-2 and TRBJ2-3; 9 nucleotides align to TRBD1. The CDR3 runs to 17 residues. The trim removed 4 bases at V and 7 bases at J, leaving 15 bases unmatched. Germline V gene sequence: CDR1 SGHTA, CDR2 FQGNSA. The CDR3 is CASSSWAPGQGRNTQYF. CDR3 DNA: TGTGCCAGCAGCTCGTGGGCCCCGGGACAGGGAAGGAATACGCAGTATTTT.

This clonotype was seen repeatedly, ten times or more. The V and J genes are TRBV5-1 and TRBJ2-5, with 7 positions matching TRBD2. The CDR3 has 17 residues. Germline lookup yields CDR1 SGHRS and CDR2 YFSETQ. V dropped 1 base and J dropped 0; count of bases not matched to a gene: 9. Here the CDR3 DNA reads TGCGCCAGCAGCTTGTCAGTAGGGGAGGGGTACCAAGAGACCCAGTACTTC. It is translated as CASSLSVGEGYQETQYF.

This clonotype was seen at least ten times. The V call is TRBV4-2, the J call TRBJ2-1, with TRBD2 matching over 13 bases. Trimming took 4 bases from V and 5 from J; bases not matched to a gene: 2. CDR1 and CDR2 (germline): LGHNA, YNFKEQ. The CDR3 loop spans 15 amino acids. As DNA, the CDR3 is TGTGCCAGCAGCCGTGGGACTAGCGGGGACAATGAGCAGTTCTTC. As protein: CASSRGTSGDNEQFF.

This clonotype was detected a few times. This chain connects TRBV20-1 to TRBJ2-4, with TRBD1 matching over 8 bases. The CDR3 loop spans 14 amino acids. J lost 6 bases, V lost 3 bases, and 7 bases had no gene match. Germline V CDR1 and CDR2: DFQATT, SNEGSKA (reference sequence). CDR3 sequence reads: CSARIEGQGNIQYF. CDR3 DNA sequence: TGCAGTGCTAGGATAGAAGGACAGGGAAACATTCAGTACTTC.

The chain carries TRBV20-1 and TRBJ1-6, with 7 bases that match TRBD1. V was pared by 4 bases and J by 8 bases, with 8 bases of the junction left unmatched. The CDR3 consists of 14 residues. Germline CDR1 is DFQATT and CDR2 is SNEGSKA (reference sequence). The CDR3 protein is CSANLQGPDSPLHF. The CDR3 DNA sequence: TGCAGTGCTAACTTACAGGGGCCTGATTCACCCCTCCACTTT.

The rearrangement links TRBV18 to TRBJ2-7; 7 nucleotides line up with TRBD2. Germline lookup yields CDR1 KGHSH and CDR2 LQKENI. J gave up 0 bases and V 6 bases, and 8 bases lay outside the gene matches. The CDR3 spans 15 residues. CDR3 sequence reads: CASSPSGGVSYEQYF. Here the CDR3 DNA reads TGTGCCAGCTCCCCCTCGGGAGGCGTCTCCTACGAGCAGTACTTC.

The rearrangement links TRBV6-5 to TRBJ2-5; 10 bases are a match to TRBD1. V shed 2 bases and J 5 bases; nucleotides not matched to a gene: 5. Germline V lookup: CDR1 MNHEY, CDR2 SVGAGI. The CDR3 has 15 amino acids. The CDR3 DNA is TGTGCCAGCAGTTACGACAGGGGGCGAATGGAGACCCAGTACTTC. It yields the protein CASSYDRGRMETQYF.

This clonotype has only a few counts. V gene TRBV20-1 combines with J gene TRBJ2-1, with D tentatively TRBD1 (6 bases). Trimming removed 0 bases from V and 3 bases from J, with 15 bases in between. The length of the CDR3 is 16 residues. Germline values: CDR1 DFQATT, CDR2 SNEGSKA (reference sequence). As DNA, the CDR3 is TGCAGTGCTAGAGATCGAGGGGGACCTAACTACAATGAGCAGTTCTTC. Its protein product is CSARDRGGPNYNEQFF.

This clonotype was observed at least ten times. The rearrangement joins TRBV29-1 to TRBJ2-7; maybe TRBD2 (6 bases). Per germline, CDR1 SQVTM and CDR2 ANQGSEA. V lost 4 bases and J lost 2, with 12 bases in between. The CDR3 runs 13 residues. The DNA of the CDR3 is TGCAGCGTTGGAGGAGGGATCACCTACGAGCAGTACTTC. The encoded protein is CSVGGGITYEQYF.

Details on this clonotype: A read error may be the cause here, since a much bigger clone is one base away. The CDR3 bases are TGCGCCAGCGGCTTGGAAGGTACCAATCAGCCCCAGCATTTT. Protein sequence: CASGLEGTNQPQHF. The chain couples TRBV5-1 to TRBJ1-5; D gene ambiguous. The length of the CDR3 is 14 residues. Per the germline V gene, CDR1 is SGHRS and CDR2 is YFSETQ.

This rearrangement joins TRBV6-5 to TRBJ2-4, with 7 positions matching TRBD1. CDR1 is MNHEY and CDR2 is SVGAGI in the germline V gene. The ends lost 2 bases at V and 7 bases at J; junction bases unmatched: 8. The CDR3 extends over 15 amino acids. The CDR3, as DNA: TGTGCCAGCAGTTACGCTGTACAGGGGATTAACATTCAGTACTTC. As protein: CASSYAVQGINIQYF.

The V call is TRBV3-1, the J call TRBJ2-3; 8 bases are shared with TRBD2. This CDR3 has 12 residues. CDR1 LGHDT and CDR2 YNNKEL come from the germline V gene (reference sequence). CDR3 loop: CATGGGADTQYF. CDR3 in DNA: TGTGCTACCGGGGGGGGAGCAGATACGCAGTATTTT.

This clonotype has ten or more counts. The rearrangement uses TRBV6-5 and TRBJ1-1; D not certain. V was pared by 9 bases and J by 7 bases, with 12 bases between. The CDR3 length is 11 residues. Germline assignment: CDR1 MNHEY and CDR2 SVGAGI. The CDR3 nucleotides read TGTGCCAGTAGAGATGGGAGTGAAGCTTTCTTT. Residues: CASRDGSEAFF.

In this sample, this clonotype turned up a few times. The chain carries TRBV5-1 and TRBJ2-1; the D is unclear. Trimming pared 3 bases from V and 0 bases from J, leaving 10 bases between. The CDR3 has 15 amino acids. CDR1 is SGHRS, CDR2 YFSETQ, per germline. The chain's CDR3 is CASSSYKSSYNEQFF. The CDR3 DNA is TGCGCCAGCAGCTCCTACAAGAGCTCCTACAATGAGCAGTTCTTC.

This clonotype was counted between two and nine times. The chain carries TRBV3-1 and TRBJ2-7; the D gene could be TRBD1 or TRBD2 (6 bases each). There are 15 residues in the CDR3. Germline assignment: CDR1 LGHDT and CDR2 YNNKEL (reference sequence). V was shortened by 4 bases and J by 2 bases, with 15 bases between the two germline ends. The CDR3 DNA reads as TGTGCCAGCAGCCCGGGGGCGGTACCTGCCTACGAGCAGTACTTC. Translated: CASSPGAVPAYEQYF.

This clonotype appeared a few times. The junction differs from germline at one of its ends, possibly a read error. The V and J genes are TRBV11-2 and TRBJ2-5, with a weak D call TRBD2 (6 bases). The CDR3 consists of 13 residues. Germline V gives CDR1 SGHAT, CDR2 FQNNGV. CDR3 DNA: TGTGCCAGCAGCCCGGACTACCAAGACACCCAGTACTTC. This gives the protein CASSPDYQDTQYF.

The CDR3 bases are TGCAGTGCTAGTCAGGGGGCCAACTATGGCTACACCTTC. Amino acid sequence: CSASQGANYGYTF. The chain carries TRBV20-1 and TRBJ1-2; 8 nucleotides match TRBD1. Losses at the gene ends were 3 bases for V and 2 bases for J; bases not matched to a gene: 2. Germline V CDR1 and CDR2: DFQATT, SNEGSKA (reference sequence). CDR3 length: 13 residues.

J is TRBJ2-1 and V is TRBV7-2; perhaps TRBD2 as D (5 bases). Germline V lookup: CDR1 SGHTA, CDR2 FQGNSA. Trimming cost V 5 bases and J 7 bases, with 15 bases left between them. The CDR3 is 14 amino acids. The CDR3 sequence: CASSPAPGWNEQFF. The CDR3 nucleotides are TGTGCCAGCAGCCCCGCACCGGGATGGAATGAGCAGTTCTTC.

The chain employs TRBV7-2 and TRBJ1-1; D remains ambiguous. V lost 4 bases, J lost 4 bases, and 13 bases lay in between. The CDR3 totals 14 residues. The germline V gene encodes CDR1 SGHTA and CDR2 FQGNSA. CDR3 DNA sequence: TGTGCCAGCAGCTCCAGTCGGGATCTCACTGAAGCTTTCTTT. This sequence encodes CASSSSRDLTEAFF.

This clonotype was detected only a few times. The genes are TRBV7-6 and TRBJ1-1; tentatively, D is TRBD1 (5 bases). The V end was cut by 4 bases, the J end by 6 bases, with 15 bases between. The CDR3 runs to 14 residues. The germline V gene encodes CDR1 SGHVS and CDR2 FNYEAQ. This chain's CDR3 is CASSSGRELAEAFF. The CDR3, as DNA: TGTGCCAGCAGCTCGGGACGGGAACTGGCTGAAGCTTTCTTT.

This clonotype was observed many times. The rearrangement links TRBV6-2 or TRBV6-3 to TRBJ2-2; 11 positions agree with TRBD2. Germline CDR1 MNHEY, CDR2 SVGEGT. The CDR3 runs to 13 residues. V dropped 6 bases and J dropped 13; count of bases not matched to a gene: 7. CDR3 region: CASSPLAGVWLFF. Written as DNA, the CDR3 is TGTGCCAGCAGCCCACTAGCGGGAGTTTGGCTGTTTTTT.

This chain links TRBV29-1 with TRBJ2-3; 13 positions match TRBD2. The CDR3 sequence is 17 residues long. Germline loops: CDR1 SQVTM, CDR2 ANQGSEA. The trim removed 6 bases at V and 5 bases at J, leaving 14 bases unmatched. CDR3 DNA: TGCAGCGTAACCGGGACTAGCGGGGTTCCTTGGGGAGATACGCAGTATTTT. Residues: CSVTGTSGVPWGDTQYF.